This T cell receptor beta chain was sequenced during a study of HIV-infected children after antiretroviral therapy interruption. The sample's treatment: PENTA 11 planned treatment interruption arm or continuous ART arm. RNA-based 3' RACE libraries used unique molecular identifiers. Using its own MiXCR run on the 3' RACE reads, TCRdb lists one record per CDR3 protein. This sample carries about 89,000 distinct CDR3 sequences, about 6.9% of them seen once, and the ten largest clones take roughly 1%. This clonotype was recorded many times. Its antigen remains unidentified. Whole-study results and caveats: By the end of treatment interruption, naive CD4+ clonality (Gini) increased.

Germline-derived CDR1 and CDR2 are SGHTA and FQGNSA. There are 14 residues in the CDR3. Germline trimming cut 5 bases from V and 5 bases from J; bases unmatched to any gene: 4. The rearrangement uses TRBV7-2 and TRBJ1-3; 9 bases agree with TRBD1. Sequencing used CD45RA+ CD4+ T cells from PBMCs, pooled from several time points, obtained from a donor given antiretroviral therapy, either interrupted or continuous. Subset given: naive CD4+ CD45RA+ CD45RO- T cells. The clonotype originates from a pool of human donors with HIV. Here the CDR3 reads CASSPGQGRNTIYF. The CDR3 DNA reads TGTGCCAGCAGCCCGGGACAGGGCAGAAACACCATATATTTT.